This TCR beta chain was recorded in a study of T cell responses to AZD1222 COVID-19 vaccine. Findings of the study overall: Samples come after the peak T cell response, not at day 14. It should be noted that donors were predominantly white British and more often female, and clonal diversity was possibly underestimated. At baseline, just five to seven AZD1222 recipients tested seropositive. Variant regions that are unmutated are reportedly the target of nearly half of spike-specific TCRs.

In regard to this clone: The antigen is unknown.

This CDR3 comprises 14 residues. Looked up from germline, CDR1 is SGHDN and CDR2 is FVKESK. Losses at the gene ends were 1 base for V and 8 bases for J; bases not matched to a gene: 5. Some clones are missing from TCRdb's copy, which holds only in-frame ones; the method was immunoSEQ multiplex PCR. This table has 150,000 to 200,000 clones, around 94% appearing once. This sequence was found in an adult who received the AZD1222 COVID-19 vaccine. The chain uses TRBV14 and TRBJ2-1, with TRBD2 identical over 7 bases. This specimen consisted of peripheral blood, obtained 28 days after the second AZD1222 dose. CDR3 nucleotide sequence: TGTGCCAGCAGCCAAGCGATGGGAGGGGATGAGCAGTTCTTC. Translated: CASSQAMGGDEQFF.